This T cell receptor beta chain was captured in a study of cytomegalovirus exposure and HLA in healthy donors (dated by TCRdb to about 2017). For the wider study: An earlier analysis of approximately 590 of the donors reported approximately 300 Gb of sequence data and more than 90 million unique TCR beta sequences from 150 million to 200 million T cells. An early release covering roughly 580 HLA-typed donors comprised about 310 gigabases of sequencing data and 85 million or so unique TCR sequences. Of the approximately 400 genotyped donors, 80% to 90% were placed in the genetic ancestry cluster associated with self-reported Caucasian donors. The study aimed to test whether signatures of past pathogen exposure could be identified by cataloging public T cell receptors. The study profiled the T cell repertoires of 550 to 700 subjects by immunosequencing and related them to cytomegalovirus serostatus. Besides the first cohort of 550 to 750 subjects, a separate validation cohort made up of about 120 different subjects was used. To predict cytomegalovirus infection status, the study combined high-throughput TCR immunosequencing, statistical association of individual TCRs with disease status, and machine learning. A later analysis re-analyzed previously published TCR beta repertoires from roughly 630 donors and added high-resolution HLA genotyping to study TCR occurrence patterns. Rather than drawing on any new phenotypic data, the later analysis identified candidate immune exposures from TCR beta sequences and the way those sequences occurred across donors. To decide whether each TCR beta V gene segment behaved as functional or pseudogenic, an earlier analysis of fewer than 750 of the donors relied on high-throughput TCR beta sequencing. Donor age, sex, ethnicity and CMV serostatus were collected together with the repertoire data. Genome-wide SNP genotypes for about three fifths of the roughly 670 donors were used in a later genetic analysis, which treated that subset as a discovery cohort. Every repertoire in the discovery cohort had been generated on one and the same sequencing platform. Class I and class II HLA loci were covered by the typing at four-digit resolution. The number of typed donors differed by locus: about 620-640 for A, B, C, DRB1 and DQB1; some 500 for DQA1; 606 for DPA1; and some 470 for DPB1. Four or five DR-DQ haplotypes were handled as single units for association and clustering because linkage in the cohort was strong. Across roughly 420 genotyped donors of the cohort, an average of 235,054 unique TCR beta nucleotide sequences per donor were sequenced, and roughly 20% of those sequences were non-productive. Here is what the overall study found, with its caveats: A later analysis found that most CMV-associated TCR beta chains appeared HLA-restricted, with HLA associations seemingly driven largely by CMV exposure. In a later genetic analysis, fewer N-insertions in productive TCRs were reported among donors in an Asian-associated ancestry cluster than the roughly 670-donor mean. Compared with equally common non-associated chains, HLA-associated TCR beta chains in a later analysis were more clonally expanded and had lower generation probabilities. This cohort had only TCR beta chains sequenced, and the lack of alpha or paired-chain data limited which features could be detected. In a later analysis, several top co-occurrence clusters were reported to appear linked to parvovirus B19, influenza, CMV and Epstein-Barr virus. Correlated functional status among segregating V segments might reflect linkage disequilibrium, but an unknown experimental factor could not be ruled out. An association between a missense DCLRE1C variant and V-gene and J-gene trimming of TCR beta chains was found in a later genetic analysis and replicated in an independent cohort. Because some donors lacked HLA typing at each locus, the association tests relied only on the typed subset. Broadly in line with IMGT annotations, most TCR beta V segments showed up in productive rearrangements about 90% or about 30% of the time in an earlier analysis of 587 of the donors. According to a later analysis, TCR association rates differed among HLA loci, with DRB1 alleles showing the most associated TCRs and HLA-C alleles showing the fewest. The classifier was reported to diagnose cytomegalovirus status with high specificity and sensitivity in both the original cohort and the validation cohort. Assigning TCR associations to individual alleles was difficult when HLA alleles, especially DR and DQ, strongly co-occurred. A total of fewer than 200 TCR beta chains were listed by the study as associated with cytomegalovirus. Most TCR sequences were seen in very few donors, while some public TCRs were found in many individuals. For the cohort, immune exposure information was limited to CMV serostatus. The presence/absence analyses assumed that sequencing depth was roughly uniform across donors, and that assumption may not be true. A further reported finding was that TCR beta sequences accurately predicted the HLA-A and HLA-B alleles for most subjects in the first cohort. A few of the identified cytomegalovirus-associated TCR beta chains were confirmed in vitro to be specific for cytomegalovirus antigens. According to the authors, the approach could potentially be generalized to other disease states and immunological phenotypes. Specific HLA alleles were associated with around 18,000 TCR beta sequences at a false discovery rate of 0.05 in a later analysis. Some IMGT-functional V segments, including TRBV6-2 and TRBV6-3, could not be told apart with the 87-base-pair reads, so those segments were excluded. The sequencing pipeline was judged likely to have produced a cluster of highly shared sequence variants as a technical artifact. Because counts were too low, roughly 18 rarely observed V segments, including chromosome 9 orphons, were left out of the earlier analysis of roughly 600 of the donors.

As for this clone: The specificity of this receptor is unknown. Nothing much larger sits one base from this clone, and base qualities are not available.

The CDR3 numbers 15 residues from cysteine through phenylalanine. Only CDR3 DNA is held: 45 bases, read in frame from base 1. CDR1 and CDR2 are read off the germline V gene as SGHRS and YFSETQ. V is pared back by 3 bases and J by 2 bases, with 11 bases lying between the germline termini. Receptors were amplified or captured by the immunoSEQ multiplex PCR assay. The multiplex PCR relied on a mix of 60 forward primers for TCR Vbeta segments and 13 reverse primers for TCR Jbeta segments. The CDR3 region of rearranged TCR beta genes was amplified from genomic DNA by a multiplex PCR assay. The amplified TCR beta libraries were sequenced on the Illumina HiSeq System as 87-base-pair reads. In the paper's pipeline: A later analysis counted tens of millions of unique TCR beta chains across the 550 to 700 repertoires, and around 9.9 million of these chains were shared by at least two donors. Raw reads were error-corrected and collapsed into unique sequences with a nearest-neighbor algorithm that merged closely related sequences to remove PCR and sequencing errors. V, D and J gene segments were assigned by aligning CDR3 sequences to IMGT reference sequences. For a sequence to be retained, at least a six-nucleotide match to both a V gene segment and a J gene segment was required. Rearrangements were called productive when the CDR3 lacked stop codons and stayed in frame with V and J; all others were non-productive. Following IMGT convention, CDR3 was defined as the stretch from the second conserved V-encoded cysteine to the conserved J-encoded phenylalanine. The earlier analysis of around 640 of the donors excluded sequences that lacked an unambiguous match to a single V gene segment. An earlier analysis of almost 600 of the donors classified V segments as functional when productive rearrangements were above 56.7% and as segregating when the standard deviation between donors was above 5%. A statistical classification framework was built for diagnosing cytomegalovirus status from the catalog of TCR beta chain sequences. In a later analysis, V and J genes were assigned by comparing TCR nucleotide sequences against IMGT/GENE-DB human TR gene sequences. In a later analysis, CDR3 sequences and most-parsimonious VDJ recombination scenarios were assigned using the TCRdist pipeline. A later analysis defined each TCR beta chain by its CDR3 amino acid sequence plus V-gene family, and excluded reads lacking a unique V-gene family. A later analysis removed several hundred highly shared, low-generation-probability nucleotide sequences to deal with suspected cross-contamination and a sequencing artifact. A later analysis calculated a clonal expansion index for each public chain from normalized within-repertoire ranks of inferred template counts. In a later analysis, generation probabilities were computed with a VDJ recombination model fitted to out-of-frame rearrangements, and the resulting probabilities were checked against IGoR. In a later analysis, hypergeometric tests were used to score TCR-TCR, TCR-HLA and TCR-CMV co-occurrence, with a repertoire-size bias correction applied to TCR pairs. A later analysis estimated false discovery rates by permuting HLA or CMV assignments 20 times. In a later analysis, co-occurring TCRs were grouped using DBSCAN, and TCRdist sequence similarity was added for clustering within HLA-allele-positive subsets. For co-occurrence clustering, repertoires with fewer than 30,000 or more than 120,000 public chains were excluded, along with roughly five repertoires with anomalous nucleotide sharing. The source is immuneACCESS, and TCRdb retained only in-frame sequences with V and J called. Part of the clones is not carried over; for the studies checked, unresolved V genes explain less than half of this, and the remainder is unexplained. That table furnishes V, J and clone size, whereas the DNA furnished D and trimming. The sample table contains under 150,000 clones; only one count was recorded for about four fifths of them. The leading ten clones occupy roughly 4.2% of the sample.

The cohort comprised approximately 700 healthy bone marrow donors. Cohort members were all nominally healthy when sampled, although unrecorded immune exposures were likely present. The donor was CMV seropositive and belonged to the group of 250 to 300 seropositive cohort members. Every donor gave a peripheral blood sample, and the peripheral blood mononuclear cells from that sample were used for TCR beta sequencing. The Qiagen DNeasy Blood Extraction Kit was used to extract genomic DNA from the blood cell samples. The specimen was PBMCs. The receptor chain draws on TRBV5-1 and TRBJ2-2; confidence is insufficient to name the D gene. The receptor comes from a middle-aged man in good health and CMV-seropositive. The DNA sequence follows: TGCGCCAGCAGCTCGAGCAGGCCCAACACCGGGGAGCTGTTTTTT. This gives the protein CASSSSRPNTGELFF.